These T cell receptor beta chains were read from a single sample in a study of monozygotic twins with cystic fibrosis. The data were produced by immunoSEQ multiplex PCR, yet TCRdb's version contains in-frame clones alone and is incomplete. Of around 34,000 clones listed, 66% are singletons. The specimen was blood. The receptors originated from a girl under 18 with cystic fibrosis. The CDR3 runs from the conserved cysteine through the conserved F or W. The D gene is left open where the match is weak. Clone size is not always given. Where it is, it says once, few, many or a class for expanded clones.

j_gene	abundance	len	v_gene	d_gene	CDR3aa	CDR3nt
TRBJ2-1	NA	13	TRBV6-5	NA	CASSSAGANEQFF	TGTGCCAGCAGTTCGGCAGGGGCAAATGAGCAGTTCTTC
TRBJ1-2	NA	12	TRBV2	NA	CASSEQDYGYTF	TGTGCCAGCAGTGAGCAGGACTATGGCTACACCTTC
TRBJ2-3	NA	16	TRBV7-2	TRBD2	CASSAGTSGRVDTQYF	TGTGCCAGCAGCGCAGGGACTAGCGGGAGAGTGGATACGCAGTATTTT
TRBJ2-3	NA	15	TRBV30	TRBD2	CAWSSSGIGSDTQYF	TGTGCCTGGAGTTCCAGCGGGATCGGATCAGATACGCAGTATTTT
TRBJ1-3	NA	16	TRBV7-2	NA	CASSLAVVLSGNTIYF	TGTGCCAGCAGCTTAGCGGTAGTGCTCTCTGGAAACACCATATATTTT
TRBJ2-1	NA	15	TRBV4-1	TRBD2	CASSQTSGVNNEQFF	TGCGCCAGCAGCCAGACTAGCGGGGTGAACAATGAGCAGTTCTTC
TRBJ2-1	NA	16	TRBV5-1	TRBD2	CASSLSLAGSYNEQFF	TGCGCCAGCAGCTTGTCACTAGCGGGATCCTACAATGAGCAGTTCTTC
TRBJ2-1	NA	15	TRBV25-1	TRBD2	CASSLAGGPQNEQFF	TGTGCCAGCAGCCTAGCGGGAGGGCCTCAGAATGAGCAGTTCTTC
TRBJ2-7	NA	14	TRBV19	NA	CASSPLGGYYEQYF	TGTGCCAGTAGTCCCCTAGGTGGGTACTACGAGCAGTACTTT
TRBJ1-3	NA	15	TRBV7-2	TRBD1	CASSLALTGRGTIYF	TGTGCCAGCAGCTTAGCGCTGACAGGGAGGGGCACCATATATTTT
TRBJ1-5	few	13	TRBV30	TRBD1	CAWSGGSNQPQHF	TGTGCCTGGTCAGGGGGGAGCAATCAGCCCCAGCATTTT
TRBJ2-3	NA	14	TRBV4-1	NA	CASSQQWGADTQYF	TGCGCCAGCAGCCAGCAGTGGGGGGCAGATACGCAGTATTTT
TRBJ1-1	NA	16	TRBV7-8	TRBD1	CASSPRDRGSNTEAFF	TGTGCCAGCAGCCCCCGGGACAGGGGGAGTAACACTGAAGCTTTCTTT
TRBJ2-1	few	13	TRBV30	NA	CAWSRSGYNEQFF	TGTGCCTGGAGTCGTAGCGGATACAATGAGCAGTTCTTC
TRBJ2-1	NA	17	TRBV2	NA	CASSDSAFPSSYNEQFF	TGTGCCAGCAGTGATTCGGCCTTCCCGAGCTCCTACAATGAGCAGTTCTTC
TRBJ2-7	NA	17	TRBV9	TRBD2	CASSVGVTSGIVYEQYF	TGTGCCAGCAGCGTAGGGGTGACTAGCGGGATTGTTTACGAGCAGTACTTC